The source of this T cell receptor beta chain is a study of blood T cell repertoires in COVID-19 (dated by TCRdb to 2020 to 2022). Context from the whole study: Samples from collaborators originated in the United States, Italy and Spain and spanned both the acute and convalescent phases of COVID-19. The material from the prospective study consisted of cDNA or gDNA derived from T cells, B-cell-depleted T cells, or PBMCs. The dataset comprised deeply sampled blood TCRbeta repertoires from subjects exposed to, actively infected with, or recovered from COVID-19. Samples came from the ongoing ImmuneRACE study (first 160 participants) plus 1,254 subjects from 6 global collaborators. Nearly every sample came with metadata listing a de-identified subject ID, COVID-19 status, age in years and sex. HLA class I and class II types, where available, came from metadata supplied by the sample provider rather than from assay-based typing. The repertoires were released in a freely available public database meant as a resource for research on the immune response to SARS-CoV-2.

Broad study findings and their caveats: The amount of clinical and demographic metadata varied by source and participant and was provided uncurated.

Participants in the prospective study were enrolled through a virtual design, were aged roughly 18 to 100 years, and lived in roughly 25 United States geographic areas. To assign participants to cohorts, the prospective study relied on clinical history that participants themselves reported in a screening survey and a study questionnaire. Mobile phlebotomists in the prospective study collected whole blood, serum and a nasopharyngeal or oropharyngeal swab from every participant. Additional blood draws and questionnaires over an approximately two-month period could optionally be provided by prospective study participants. Prospective study blood samples were shipped either frozen or at room temperature before DNA extraction. TCRbeta CDR3 regions were amplified from genomic DNA using the immunoSEQ Assay, a bias-controlled multiplex PCR. For the original study's pipeline: Within the assay, amplification of reference gene primers was used to estimate how many nucleated cells each sample contained. Sequence reads were collapsed and filtered to measure the absolute abundance of every unique TCRbeta CDR3 rearrangement. For each sample, productive Simpson clonality was calculated as the square root of Simpson's diversity index across productive rearrangements. Sourced from immuneACCESS, this table was stored by TCRdb with only in-frame sequences that have V and J called. A share of the clones is absent; for the studies checked, an unresolved V gene accounts for under half, and the remainder has no known explanation. D and trimming come from the DNA, and the V and J calls and clone size come from that table. For this sample the table gives 340,000 or so clones, of which 86% were detected only once. Clones ranked in the top ten supply about 4.2% of the sample.

Comment on this clone: Its antigen remains unidentified. Base qualities are not at hand, and no much larger clone is one base apart.

The sample taken for sequencing was PBMCs or T cells enriched from blood (not recorded which). The receptor was isolated from a middle-aged woman with acute COVID-19.

The sequenced DNA: TGTGCCAGCAGCCGCCAGATGAGAATAGCGGGAGGGCCTGTAAGTACGCAGTATTTT. Translated, it reads CASSRQMRIAGGPVSTQYF. The chain is assembled from TRBV7-2 and TRBJ2-3, and TRBD2 aligns with 11 junction nucleotides. Inclusive of the bounding cysteine and phenylalanine, the CDR3 is 19 residues long. Of all the DNA, just the CDR3 is kept, 57 bases in frame from base 1. According to the germline V gene, CDR1 reads SGHTA and CDR2 reads FQGNSA. The germline V and J ends show losses of 5 bases and 8 bases respectively, and no gene match explains 21 bases of the junction.